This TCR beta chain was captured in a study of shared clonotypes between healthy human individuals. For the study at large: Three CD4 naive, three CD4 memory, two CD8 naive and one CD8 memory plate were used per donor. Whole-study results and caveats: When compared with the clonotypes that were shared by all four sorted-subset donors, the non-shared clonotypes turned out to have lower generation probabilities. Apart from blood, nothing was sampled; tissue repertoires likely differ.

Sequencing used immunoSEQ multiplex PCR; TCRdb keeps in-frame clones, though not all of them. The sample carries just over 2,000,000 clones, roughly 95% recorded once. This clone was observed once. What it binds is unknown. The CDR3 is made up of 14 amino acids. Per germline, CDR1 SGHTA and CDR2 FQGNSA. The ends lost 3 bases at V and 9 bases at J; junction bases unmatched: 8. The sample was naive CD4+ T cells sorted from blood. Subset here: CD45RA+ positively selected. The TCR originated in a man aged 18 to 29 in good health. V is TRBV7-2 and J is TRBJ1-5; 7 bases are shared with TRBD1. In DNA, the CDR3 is TGTGCCAGCAGCTTGGGGGACAGCCTAAGGCCCCAGCATTTT. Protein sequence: CASSLGDSLRPQHF.